This is a list of T cell receptor beta chains from one sample in a study of blood T cell repertoires in COVID-19. TCRdb's table, derived via immunoSEQ multiplex PCR, lists solely in-frame clones and lacks some. The data show around 270,000 clones, around 90% seen once. Sequencing input: peripheral blood. These receptors originate from a man in his 60s who had recovered from COVID-19. Both conserved end residues are part of each CDR3.

TRBV19	TRBJ2-5	CASSRYRGQETQYF
TRBV7-9	TRBJ1-4	CASRPDRDNEKLFF
TRBV9	TRBJ2-1	CASSVAGQARYNEQFF
TRBV18	TRBJ1-3	CASSPGPGNTIYF
TRBV4-1	TRBJ1-2	CASSSGGGIYGYTF
TRBV12-3/TRBV12-4	TRBJ1-1	CASSLGGPEAFF
TRBV9	TRBJ1-2	CASSVDSGQGNGYTF
TRBV5-1	TRBJ1-5	CASSSGTGVQPQHF
TRBV29-1	TRBJ2-1	CSVEPTSGGAKQFF
TRBV6-5	TRBJ1-5	CASSREGNSNQPQHF
TRBV19	TRBJ1-2	CASSPRTGSGGYTF
TRBV11-2	TRBJ2-2	CASKRSGTGELFF
TRBV2	TRBJ2-3	CASRDFRQDTQYF
TRBV7-6	TRBJ1-3	CASSTSSGSGNTIYF
TRBV4-2	TRBJ2-7	CASSQDRWGRNEQYF
TRBV10-3	TRBJ2-1	CAISESEDYNEQFF
TRBV5-1	TRBJ1-1	CASSYRGATEAFF
TRBV5-5	TRBJ1-1	CASSLLTMNTEAFF
TRBV4-1	TRBJ2-7	CASSQESSLAREQYF
TRBV7-8	TRBJ1-6	CASSITGTGDSPLHF
TRBV23-1	TRBJ1-3	CASSHDRDRNTIYF
TRBV7-9	TRBJ2-2	CASSWTGTNTGELFF
TRBV6-4	TRBJ2-1	CASSAVLAGGSYNEQFF
TRBV19	TRBJ2-1	CASSALRGQGLNGQFF
TRBV5-1	TRBJ2-7	CASSAEGNAVYEQYF
TRBV3-1/TRBV3-2	TRBJ1-2	CASSQEVYSFYGYTF
TRBV7-9	TRBJ2-7	CASSPGRGVSSYEQYF
TRBV5-1	TRBJ1-2	CASSRTGGDYGYTF
TRBV5-6	TRBJ2-4	CASSLTTRQNLKNIQYF
TRBV7-8	TRBJ2-2	CASSPIGGVNANTGELFF
TRBV25-1	TRBJ2-5	CASSEVAAQYF
TRBV11-2	TRBJ1-1	CASSLGWGSTEAFF
TRBV3-1/TRBV3-2	TRBJ1-3	CASSQQRQGGNTIYF
TRBV6-5	TRBJ1-2	CASSYGQGISYGYTF
TRBV10-1	TRBJ2-3	CASSDGGTDTQYF
TRBV9	TRBJ1-2	CASSVGQGGLINYGYTF
TRBV6-1	TRBJ2-4	CASSEPGHLAKNIQYF
TRBV7-9	TRBJ2-1	CASAQRTRSYNEQFF
TRBV5-1	TRBJ2-1	CASSRPGQSYNEQFF
TRBV7-9	TRBJ2-1	CASSLVRGPYNEQFF
TRBV7-2	TRBJ2-2	CASSLAASGEPRFGELFF
TRBV6-2/TRBV6-3	TRBJ1-5	CASSYSNWRGRTDQPQHF
TRBV7-9	TRBJ1-6	CASSLAPPLISSPLHF
TRBV30	TRBJ2-2	CAWSVYGELFF
TRBV19	TRBJ1-1	CASSIVLGGYTEAFF
TRBV7-8	TRBJ2-7	CASSPRGDRTTYEQYF
TRBV9	TRBJ2-3	CASSLTSGGYTDTQYF
TRBV7-7	TRBJ2-3	CASSPRAGSLTDTQYF
TRBV5-4	TRBJ1-2	CASSPGVPNYGYTF
TRBV7-3	TRBJ1-1	CASSFHPTGSEAFF
TRBV2	TRBJ1-1	CASSLPGQGVHTEAFF
TRBV30	TRBJ1-2	CACDVGGSNYGYTF
TRBV29-1	TRBJ1-2	CSVMRARGYTF
TRBV5-1	TRBJ1-3	CASSVGVSGNTIYF
TRBV19	TRBJ1-5	CASTPRTDSNQPQHF
TRBV10-2	TRBJ1-6	CASSPGQGFSPLHF
TRBV30	TRBJ1-2	CAWAETGARGYTF
TRBV6-1	TRBJ1-2	CASSETLSGTLYGYTF
TRBV19	TRBJ2-1	CASRGTGSYNEQFF